Below, 10 T cell receptor beta chains from the same sample are listed, as sequenced in a study of OX40 agonist ivuxolimab in advanced cancers. The assay was immunoSEQ multiplex PCR, and TCRdb's table has in-frame clones only and misses some. The table records about 13,000 clones, about two thirds of them present only once. Sequences were derived from CD4+ or CD8+ T cells sorted from blood, sampled in a trial of the OX40 agonist ivuxolimab. The origin of the receptors is an adult with an advanced solid tumor such as melanoma, head and neck, liver or kidney cancer.

This clone was seen a single time. CDR3 sequence: CASSQERGFGSAQYF. The CDR3 DNA sequence: TGCGCCAGCAGCCAAGAGCGGGGTTTCGGTTCTGCGCAGTATTTT. The chain uses TRBV4-1 and TRBJ2-3; a possible D gene is TRBD2 (6 bases). Germline CDR1 is MGHRA and CDR2 is YSYEKL. V was trimmed by 0 bases and J by 10 bases, leaving 17 bases between them. The length of the CDR3 is 15 residues.

The genes are TRBV5-4 and TRBJ1-1; a weak D match, TRBD1 (6 bases). The CDR3 extends over 15 amino acids. Trimming took 2 bases from V and 4 from J, leaving 15 bases between them. The germline V gene encodes CDR1 SGHNT and CDR2 YYREEE (reference sequence). The CDR3 loop is CASSLGGAGSTEAFF. The CDR3 coding sequence is TGTGCCAGCAGCTTAGGGGGGGCAGGTAGCACTGAAGCTTTCTTT.

V usage is TRBV28 and J usage is TRBJ1-4; perhaps TRBD1 as D (5 bases). V was trimmed by 0 bases and J by 8 bases, leaving 7 bases between them. The CDR3 runs 13 residues. From germline, CDR1 is MDHEN and CDR2 SYDVKM. The CDR3 reads CASSLWGDEKLFF. CDR3 nucleotide sequence: TGTGCCAGCAGTTTATGGGGGGACGAAAAACTGTTTTTT.

V usage is TRBV28 and J usage is TRBJ1-2; D gene ambiguous. The V and J ends lost 7 bases and 5 bases respectively, with 17 bases between them. The CDR3 has 14 residues. Germline loops: CDR1 MDHEN, CDR2 SYDVKM. CDR3 amino acids: CASNFLRAFYGYTF. Here the CDR3 DNA reads TGTGCCAGCAACTTCCTCCGGGCCTTTTATGGCTACACCTTC.

The V and J genes are TRBV7-6 and TRBJ1-2, with D tentatively TRBD1 (5 bases). Germline V gives CDR1 SGHVS, CDR2 FNYEAQ. The CDR3 covers 12 residues. V was shortened by 3 bases and J by 10 bases, with 12 bases between the two germline ends. CDR3 DNA: TGTGCCAGCAGCTTGGGACCGCTCGACTACACCTTC. As protein: CASSLGPLDYTF.

In this sample, this clone turned up once. J is TRBJ2-5 and V is TRBV9; 13 bases align to TRBD2. CDR3 length equals 15 residues. V lost 2 bases and J lost 5; bases outside the gene matches: 3. Germline CDR1 SGDLS, CDR2 YYNGEE. The CDR3 DNA is TGTGCCAGCAGCGTGACTAGCGGGGGGATTGAGACCCAGTACTTC. Amino acid sequence: CASSVTSGGIETQYF.

The chain is built from TRBV2 and TRBJ1-1; 9 bases agree with TRBD1. Losses at the gene ends were 6 bases for V and 1 base for J; bases not matched to a gene: 3. The CDR3 sequence is 14 residues long. Per the germline V gene, CDR1 is SNHLY and CDR2 is FYNNEI. CDR3: CASRPGQGNTEAFF. For the CDR3, the DNA is TGTGCCAGCAGGCCGGGACAGGGGAACACTGAAGCTTTCTTT.

V and J are TRBV30 and TRBJ1-2; TRBD1 is a possible D gene (5 bases). Germline CDR1 is GTSNPN and CDR2 is SVGIG (reference sequence). Trimming pared 4 bases from V and 10 bases from J, leaving 22 bases between. The CDR3 is 14 amino acids. CDR3 DNA sequence: TGTGCCTGGACGGGGGATAGTGCGATGGAAGACTACACCTTC. Translating gives CAWTGDSAMEDYTF.

Concerning this clone: One junction end disagrees with the germline gene, perhaps due to a read error. This chain uses TRBV7-7 with TRBJ2-5; D is unresolved. Germline CDR1 reads SSHAT; CDR2 reads FNYEAQ (reference sequence). This CDR3 region has 13 residues. CDR3 sequence reads: CASSSRVWETQYF. CDR3 coding DNA: TGTGCTAGCAGTTCGCGCGTTTGGGAGACCCAGTACTTC.

The gene calls are TRBV4-1 and TRBJ2-7, with TRBD2 matching over 8 bases. V lost 1 base, J lost 1 base, and 6 bases stayed unmatched. The CDR3 loop spans 16 amino acids. Germline assignment: CDR1 MGHRA and CDR2 YSYEKL. The CDR3 loop is CASSQVAGRDSYEQYF. CDR3 sequence (DNA): TGCGCCAGCAGCCAAGTAGCGGGACGCGATTCCTACGAGCAGTACTTC.